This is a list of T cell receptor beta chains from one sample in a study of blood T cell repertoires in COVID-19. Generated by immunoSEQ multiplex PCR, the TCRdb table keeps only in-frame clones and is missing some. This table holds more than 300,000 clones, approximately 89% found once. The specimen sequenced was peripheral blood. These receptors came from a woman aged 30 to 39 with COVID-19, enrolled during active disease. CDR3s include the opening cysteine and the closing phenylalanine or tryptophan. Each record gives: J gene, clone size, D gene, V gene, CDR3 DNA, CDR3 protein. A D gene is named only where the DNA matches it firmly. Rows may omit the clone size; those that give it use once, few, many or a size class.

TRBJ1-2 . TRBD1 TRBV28 TGTGCCAGCAGACCGATACAGGGGGGCTATGGCTACACCTTC CASRPIQGGYGYTF
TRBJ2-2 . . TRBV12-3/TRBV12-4 TGTGCCAGCAGTATAAGCGGGTCGGGGGAGCTGTTTTTT CASSISGSGELFF
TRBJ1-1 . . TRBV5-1 TGCGCCAGCAGCTTCGGGGGGAGGAATAGAAACACTGAAGCTTTCTTT CASSFGGRNRNTEAFF
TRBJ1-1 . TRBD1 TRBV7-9 TGTGCCAGCAGCTTCCCTGCCGACAGGGGGGACACTGAAGCTTTCTTT CASSFPADRGDTEAFF
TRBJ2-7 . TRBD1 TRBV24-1 TGTGCCACCAGTGATCGCACAGGGGGCTACGAGCAGTACTTC CATSDRTGGYEQYF
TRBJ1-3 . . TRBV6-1 TGTGCCAGCAGTGATGGGGGAGGCTTGAACACCATATATTTT CASSDGGGLNTIYF
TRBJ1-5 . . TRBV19 TGTGCCAGTAGCCCCGGGGGCAATCAGCCCCAGCATTTT CASSPGGNQPQHF
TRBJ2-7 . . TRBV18 TGTGCCAGCTCACCATCAACCAGACCTCCGACATTC CASSPSTRPPTF
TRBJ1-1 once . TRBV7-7 TGTGCTAGCAGCTTACAGGGTGGCACTGAAGCTTTCTTT CASSLQGGTEAFF
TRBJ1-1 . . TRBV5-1 TGCGCCAGCAGCTTGGGGATAGGGCCTGGGGCAGAAGCTTTCTTT CASSLGIGPGAEAFF
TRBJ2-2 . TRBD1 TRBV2 TGTGCCAGCCTTCCAGGGACAGGACGGACCGGGGAGCTGTTTTTT CASLPGTGRTGELFF
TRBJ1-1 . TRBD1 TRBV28 TGTGCCAGCAGTCGTGGACAGGGAAGCACTGAAGCTTTCTTT CASSRGQGSTEAFF
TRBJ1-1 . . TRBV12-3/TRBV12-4 TGTGCCAGCAAAAGGGGGGGCACTGAAGCTTTCTTT CASKRGGTEAFF
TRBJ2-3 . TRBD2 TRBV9 TGTGCCAGCAGCGTAGCGGGCGGGAGTTTTAGCACAGATACGCAGTATTTT CASSVAGGSFSTDTQYF
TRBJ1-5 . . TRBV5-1 TGCGCCAGCAGCCAAGGAGAATATAGCAATCAGCCCCAGCATTTT CASSQGEYSNQPQHF
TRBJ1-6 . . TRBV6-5 TGTGCCAGCAGACCTCCGGGAACTAATTCACCCCTCCACTTT CASRPPGTNSPLHF
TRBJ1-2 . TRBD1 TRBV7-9 TGTGCCAGCAGCGGACAGGGGCTAGATGGCTACACCTTC CASSGQGLDGYTF
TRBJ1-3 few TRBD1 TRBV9 TGTGCCAGCAGCGTTACAGGGGCTGATGGAAACACCATATATTTT CASSVTGADGNTIYF
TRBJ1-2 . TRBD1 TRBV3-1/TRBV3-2 TGTGCCAGCAGCCAAGAGGGGGGACAGTTAGATGGCTACACCTTC CASSQEGGQLDGYTF
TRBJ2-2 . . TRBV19 TGTGCCAGTAATAGTAATCGCGCCACCGGGGAGCTGTTTTTT CASNSNRATGELFF
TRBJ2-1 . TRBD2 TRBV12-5 TGTGCTAGTGGTTTGGTACCCGACGGGAGGGCCGTCGACAATGAGCAGTTCTTC CASGLVPDGRAVDNEQFF
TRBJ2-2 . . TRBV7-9 TGTGCCAGCAGCTTAGTCGGCGGGGAGCTGTTTTTT CASSLVGGELFF
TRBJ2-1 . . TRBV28 TGTGCCAGCAGCTGGGGCCTAAACAATGAGCAGTTCTTC CASSWGLNNEQFF
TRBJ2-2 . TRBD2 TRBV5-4 TGTGCCAGCAGCTTGATGGCGGGAGTGAGCACCGGGGAGCTGTTTTTT CASSLMAGVSTGELFF
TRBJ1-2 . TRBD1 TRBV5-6 TGTGCCAGCAGCCTTACAGGGGGAGAGAGACATGGCTACACCTTC CASSLTGGERHGYTF
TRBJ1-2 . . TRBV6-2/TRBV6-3 TGTGCCAGCAGCCCGGGCGGGGACTACTATGGCTACACCTTC CASSPGGDYYGYTF
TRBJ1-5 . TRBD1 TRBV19 TGTGCCAGTAGTTACAAGGGGGCGGGACAGCCCCAGCATTTT CASSYKGAGQPQHF
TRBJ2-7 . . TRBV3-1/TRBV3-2 TGTGCCAGCAGCCAAGGGCTGTTCTACGAGCAGTACTTC CASSQGLFYEQYF
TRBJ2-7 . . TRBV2 TGTGCCAGCAGTGAAGCAGGGGCTCTTTCCCTCTCTCGCGAGCAGTACTTC CASSEAGALSLSREQYF
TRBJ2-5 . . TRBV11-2 TGTGCCAGCAGCTTTCTTCCCGGCAAAGCGCCCTGGACCCAGTACTTC CASSFLPGKAPWTQYF
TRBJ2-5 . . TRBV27 TGTGCCAGCAGTTTAACCCGACAGCTCCAAGAGACCCAGTACTTC CASSLTRQLQETQYF
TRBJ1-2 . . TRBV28 TGTGCCAGCAGTTCTCCAGGGCGTTGGAATGGCTACACCTTC CASSSPGRWNGYTF
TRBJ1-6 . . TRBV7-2 TGTGCCAGCAGAACACAGGTTTCTAATTCACCCCTCCACTTT CASRTQVSNSPLHF
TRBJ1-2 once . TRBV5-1 TGCGCCAGCAGCTCCCAGGGTTATGGCTACACCTTC CASSSQGYGYTF
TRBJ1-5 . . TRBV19 TGTGCCAGTAGTTTTTTACCCGGGAGCAGGGGCAATCAGCCCCAGCATTTT CASSFLPGSRGNQPQHF
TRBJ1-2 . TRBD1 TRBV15 TGTGCCACCAGCAGAGCTTCAAGGGACAGGGGCGTTATTGGCTATGGCTACACCTTC CATSRASRDRGVIGYGYTF
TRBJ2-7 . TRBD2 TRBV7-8 TGTGCCAGCAGACCGTACCCCCCGCGGGAGGGTTGGGTTTCTGGGGAGCAGTACTTC CASRPYPPREGWVSGEQYF
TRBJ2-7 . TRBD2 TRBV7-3 TGTGCCAGCAGCTTACAAGCGGGAGACACCTACGAGCAGTACTTC CASSLQAGDTYEQYF
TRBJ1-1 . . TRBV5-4 TGTGCCAGCACCTTACACCCCAGCGGCACTGAAGCTTTCTTT CASTLHPSGTEAFF